Listed below are T cell receptor beta chains from one sample, sequenced in a study of breast tumors, draining lymph nodes, adjacent tissues. Via MiXCR, TCRdb re-called the multiplex PCR reads, giving one row per CDR3 protein. The table has fewer than 200,000 distinct CDR3 sequences, roughly a third seen once. The sequenced sample was axillary lymph node tissue. The receptors were gathered from a female donor with breast cancer. Some clones in this sample may be carry-over from other donors' samples. CDR3s include the opening cysteine and the closing phenylalanine or tryptophan. The D gene is left open where the match is weak. For some rows the clone size is stated as once, few or many, or as a class when expanded; others skip it.

J gene | D gene | V gene | clone size | CDR3 DNA | CDR3 protein
TRBJ2-5 | . | TRBV6-2/TRBV6-3 | many | TGTGCCAGCAGAGGGTCCGAGACCCAGTACTTC | CASRGSETQYF
TRBJ2-3 | . | TRBV12-3/TRBV12-4 | many | TGTGCCAGCAGTCACCTAGGTGCGAGCACAGATACGCAGTATTTT | CASSHLGASTDTQYF
TRBJ1-4 | TRBD1 | TRBV20-1 | many | TGCAGTGCTAGATCTGGGACAGGGAGATTCGAAAAACTGTTTTTT | CSARSGTGRFEKLFF
TRBJ2-3 | TRBD2 | TRBV6-4 | many | TGTGCCAGCAGTGACTCCGGGGGGGGCCGAGATACGCAGTATTTT | CASSDSGGGRDTQYF
TRBJ1-4 | . | TRBV7-9 | . | TGTGCCAACAGCTTAGATCCGGCCAGGCCGAATGGAAAACTGTTTTTT | CANSLDPARPNGKLFF
TRBJ2-7 | TRBD1 | TRBV28 | . | TGTGCCAGCAGTCGATCCGACAGGGTATCCTACGAGCAGTACTTC | CASSRSDRVSYEQYF
TRBJ1-5 | TRBD1 | TRBV28 | few | TGTGCCAGCAGTTCGATGGGGCAGGGGGTCGTTCGACAGCCCCAGCATTTT | CASSSMGQGVVRQPQHF
TRBJ2-1 | . | TRBV18 | many | TGTGCCAGCTCACCAAGGGGGACGCTTCACAATGAGCAGTTCTTC | CASSPRGTLHNEQFF
TRBJ2-3 | TRBD2 | TRBV2 | . | TGTGCCGGACTAGCGGGAGCATCAGATACGCAGTATTTT | CAGLAGASDTQYF
TRBJ2-7 | . | TRBV7-9 | . | TGTGCCTCTGAGGGCGGGGCCTACGAGCAGTACTTC | CASEGGAYEQYF
TRBJ2-3 | TRBD2 | TRBV6-5 | many | TGTGCCAGCTCGTACGACCCCCCTCGGGAGGCGTTAGATACGCAGTATTTT | CASSYDPPREALDTQYF
TRBJ2-1 | . | TRBV2 | many | TGTGCCAGCCAACGTTACAATGAGCAGTTCTTC | CASQRYNEQFF
TRBJ2-1 | . | TRBV7-2 | . | TGTGCCAGCAGCTTAGCCGGGGTAGATGCCTACAATGAGCAGTTCTTC | CASSLAGVDAYNEQFF
TRBJ2-7 | . | TRBV28 | once | TGTGCCGGCAGGTCGTCGGGCTACGAGCAGTACTTC | CAGRSSGYEQYF
TRBJ2-2 | . | TRBV7-3 | many | TGTGCCAGCAGGCGGGATACCGGGGAGCTGTTTTTT | CASRRDTGELFF
TRBJ2-7 | . | TRBV9 | many | TGTGCCAGCAGCGTAGGCTCGGGACAATCCTACGAGCAGTACTTC | CASSVGSGQSYEQYF
TRBJ2-1 | . | TRBV11-2 | few | TGTGCCAGCAGCCCTAGTAGCCCCCTTCTTTGCAATGAGCAGTTCTTC | CASSPSSPLLCNEQFF
TRBJ1-1 | . | TRBV10-3 | . | TGTGCCATCAGTACAACCAGGGGATTTGAAGCTTTCTTT | CAISTTRGFEAFF
TRBJ1-4 | . | TRBV6-1 | many | TGTGCCATATTAGGGGGAGCAAGAGAAAAACTGTTTTTT | CAILGGAREKLFF
TRBJ2-7 | . | TRBV10-2 | many | TGCGCCAGCAGTGAGTGGAAGGTGAGTCGAGAGCCTTGGGAGCAGTACTTC | CASSEWKVSREPWEQYF
TRBJ2-1 | . | TRBV28 | . | TGTGCCAGCAGTCGAATCGGGGTGTACAATGAGCAGTTCTTC | CASSRIGVYNEQFF
TRBJ1-2 | . | TRBV5-6 | many | TGTGCCAGCAGCCCCCCCGGGGAGGTTATATATGGCTACACCTTC | CASSPPGEVIYGYTF
TRBJ2-1 | TRBD2 | TRBV29-1 | many | TGCAGCGTCCTCTGGGGACTAGCAGGCAATGAGCAGTTCTTC | CSVLWGLAGNEQFF
TRBJ2-7 | . | TRBV6-5 | many | TGTGCCAGCAGGAACAGAGGTCGCTCCTACGAGCAGTACTTC | CASRNRGRSYEQYF
TRBJ2-5 | . | TRBV10-3 | many | TGTGCCATCAGTGAAGCCTCGCTACAAGAGACCCAGTACTTC | CAISEASLQETQYF
TRBJ1-5 | TRBD1 | TRBV6-2/TRBV6-3 | few | TGTGCCAGCAGTCACCGGGACAGGGCCGGTTCCCTTCGGAGTGGGCCCCAGCATTTT | CASSHRDRAGSLRSGPQHF
TRBJ2-5 | . | TRBV12-3/TRBV12-4 | many | TGTGCCAGCAGTCCCGGACAGGGAGGGTTGTCTACCCAGTACTTC | CASSPGQGGLSTQYF
TRBJ1-5 | TRBD1 | TRBV15 | many | TGTGCCACCAGCAGAAGACAGGGCCAGAATCAGCCCCAGCATTTT | CATSRRQGQNQPQHF
TRBJ1-1 | . | TRBV11-2 | once | TGTGCCAGCAGCTTAGCGGTAAGAGGGACTGAAGCTCTCTTT | CASSLAVRGTEALF
TRBJ1-4 | TRBD1 | TRBV19 | . | TGTGCCAGTAGTATAGCCGGACAGGTTAATGAAAAACTGTTTTTT | CASSIAGQVNEKLFF
TRBJ1-3 | . | TRBV15 | . | TGTGCCACCGCCGTAGGTCGGGGGCTGCCTGGAAACACCATATATTTT | CATAVGRGLPGNTIYF
TRBJ2-1 | . | TRBV12-3/TRBV12-4 | many | TGTGCCAGCATCTATGGGGGAGACAATGAGCAGTTCTTC | CASIYGGDNEQFF
TRBJ1-6 | . | TRBV6-5 | many | TGTGCCAGCAGCCGCGGACTGGGAGAGGGTTCACCCCTCCACTTT | CASSRGLGEGSPLHF
TRBJ1-4 | . | TRBV7-9 | . | TGTGCCAGCAGCTTAGCTTGGGACGTAGAGATGTGCAAACTGTTTTTT | CASSLAWDVEMCKLFF
TRBJ1-5 | . | TRBV19 | . | TGTGCCAGTAGTAGGGTGGGGGGCAGGGAGAAATATTCGGGTCAGCCCCAGCATTTT | CASSRVGGREKYSGQPQHF
TRBJ1-3 | . | TRBV25-1 | once | TGTGCTAATAAATTAAACTCTGGAAACACCATATATTTT | CANKLNSGNTIYF
TRBJ2-1 | . | TRBV5-8 | many | TGTGCCAGCAGCTTGGATGGAGGGAACGTGATAAATGAGCAGTTCTTC | CASSLDGGNVINEQFF
TRBJ1-5 | . | TRBV7-2 | many | TGTGCCAGCAGCTTATCCGGCAGGGATCAGCCCCAGCATTTT | CASSLSGRDQPQHF
TRBJ2-7 | . | TRBV7-8 | . | TGTGCCAGCAGCTTAAGCGCTTCCTACGAGCAGTACTTC | CASSLSASYEQYF
TRBJ2-5 | . | TRBV29-1 | many | TGCAGCGGAACGAAACAGATCCAAGAGACCCAGTACTTC | CSGTKQIQETQYF
TRBJ1-4 | . | TRBV6-4 | . | TGTGCCAGCAGGACGACTAATGAAAAACTGTTTTTT | CASRTTNEKLFF
TRBJ1-4 | TRBD1 | TRBV4-1 | . | TGCGCCAGCATCCGACCCGGGACAGGGGGCGGTCCTGGGGAAAAACTGTTTTTT | CASIRPGTGGGPGEKLFF
TRBJ1-5 | . | TRBV20-1 | . | TGCAGTGCTAGAGGGGAGAATAGCAATCAGCCCCAGCATTTT | CSARGENSNQPQHF
TRBJ2-1 | . | TRBV7-3 | many | TGTGCCAGCAGCTTACTAGCCAACAATGAGCAGTTCTTC | CASSLLANNEQFF
TRBJ2-7 | TRBD2 | TRBV3-1 | . | TGTGCCAGCGGCCAAGTGGGAGGGAGTGGGGTATACGAGCAGTACTTC | CASGQVGGSGVYEQYF
TRBJ2-1 | . | TRBV6-5 | . | TGTGCCAGCAGTCGCGGGGAAGGGAATGAGCAGTTCTTC | CASSRGEGNEQFF
TRBJ2-7 | TRBD2 | TRBV7-2 | many | TGTGCCAGCAGCATGTATAGCGGGGCTTCCTACGAGCAGTACTTC | CASSMYSGASYEQYF
TRBJ2-2 | . | TRBV6-5 | . | TGTGCCAGCAGTTACCAGGGGTATGGCTACGCGAACACCGGGGAGCTGTTTTTT | CASSYQGYGYANTGELFF
TRBJ2-7 | TRBD1 | TRBV5-6 | many | TGTGCCAGCAGACAGGGACAGGGGGTGTTTTACGAGCAGTACTTC | CASRQGQGVFYEQYF
TRBJ1-6 | TRBD1 | TRBV7-9 | many | TGTGCCAGCAGTCACGGACAGGGGGAAGGACCCCTCCACTTT | CASSHGQGEGPLHF
TRBJ1-1 | . | TRBV7-2 | . | TGTGCCAGCAACACCTTCGACAGGAACACTGAAGCTTTCTTT | CASNTFDRNTEAFF
TRBJ1-6 | TRBD1 | TRBV11-2 | many | TGTGCCAGCAGCTGGACAGGGGATTCACCCCTCCACTTT | CASSWTGDSPLHF
TRBJ1-2 | . | TRBV3-1 | . | TGTGCCAGCAGGTTCCGGGACTCCTCCTATGGCTACACCTTC | CASRFRDSSYGYTF
TRBJ2-7 | TRBD1 | TRBV6-5 | . | TGTGCCAGCAGCAAGAACCCGACAGGGATCTACGAGCAGTACTTC | CASSKNPTGIYEQYF